This TCR beta chain was identified in a study of cytomegalovirus exposure and HLA in healthy donors (dated 2017 in TCRdb). For the study in its entirety: According to an earlier analysis of 587 of the donors, about 179 million T cells yielded over 90 million unique TCR beta sequences and approximately 300 Gb of sequence data. To predict cytomegalovirus infection status, the study brought together high-throughput TCR immunosequencing, statistical association of individual TCRs with disease status, and machine learning. To decide whether each TCR beta V gene segment behaved as functional or pseudogenic, an earlier analysis of approximately 600 of the donors relied on high-throughput TCR beta sequencing. Typing coverage varied by locus: roughly 629-640 donors for A, B, C, DRB1 and DQB1; roughly 560 for DQA1; about 590 for DPA1; roughly 450 for DPB1. All discovery cohort repertoires had been generated using a single sequencing platform. Of the 300 to 500 genotyped donors, less than 90% were placed in the genetic ancestry cluster associated with self-reported Caucasian donors. Donor age, sex, ethnicity and CMV serostatus were collected together with the repertoire data. A later analysis re-analyzed previously published TCR beta repertoires from about 600 donors and added high-resolution HLA genotyping to study TCR occurrence patterns. Using immunosequencing, the study profiled T cell repertoires from 640 or so subjects and related those repertoires to cytomegalovirus serostatus. Both class I and class II loci were covered by HLA typing, at four-digit resolution. An early release covering roughly 580 HLA-typed donors comprised approximately 300 gigabases of sequencing data and tens of millions of unique TCR sequences. A later genetic analysis used genome-wide SNP genotypes for about 55% of the 666 donors, treating that subset as a discovery cohort. Among roughly 400 genotyped donors of the cohort, an average of around 220,000 unique TCR beta nucleotide sequences was sequenced per donor, of which approximately 19% were non-productive. In the later analysis, no new phenotypic data were used to find candidate immune exposures; instead, reliance was placed on TCR beta sequences and their occurrence across donors. Along with the approximately 650-subject first cohort, a separate validation cohort of roughly 110 different subjects was used. The aim of the study was to test whether cataloging public T cell receptors could identify signatures of past pathogen exposure. Because of strong linkage in the cohort, a few DR-DQ haplotypes were treated as single units for association and clustering. Results and caveats for the whole study, not just this receptor: The authors suggested that the approach could potentially be generalized to other disease states and immunological phenotypes. Correlated functional status among segregating V segments might be attributable to linkage disequilibrium, but an unknown experimental factor could not be ruled out. The presence/absence analyses assumed that sequencing depth was roughly uniform across donors, and that assumption may not be true. Most TCR sequences were observed very rarely across donors, whereas some public TCRs were present in many individuals. The 87-base-pair reads could not distinguish some IMGT-functional V segments, including TRBV6-2 and TRBV6-3, so those segments were excluded. A further reported finding was that TCR beta sequences accurately predicted the HLA-A and HLA-B alleles for most subjects in the first cohort. Because counts were too low, 15 or so rarely observed V segments, including chromosome 9 orphons, were excluded from the earlier analysis of under 650 of the donors. Specific HLA alleles were associated with 15,000 to 20,000 TCR beta sequences at a false discovery rate of 0.05 in a later analysis. Cytomegalovirus status was reported to be diagnosed by the classifier with high specificity and sensitivity in both the original and validation cohorts. According to a later analysis, TCR association rates differed among HLA loci, with DRB1 alleles showing the most associated TCRs and HLA-C alleles showing the fewest. When HLA alleles, especially DR and DQ, strongly co-occurred, TCR associations were difficult to assign to individual alleles. Immune exposure information for the cohort was limited to CMV serostatus. This cohort had only TCR beta chains sequenced, and the lack of alpha or paired-chain data limited which features could be detected. Because HLA typing was unavailable for some donors at each locus, only the typed subset was used in association tests. A later genetic analysis reported fewer N-insertions in productive TCRs among donors in an Asian-associated ancestry cluster than the approximately 700-donor mean. Most CMV-associated TCR beta chains appeared to be HLA-restricted in a later analysis, and the HLA associations seemed to be driven largely by CMV exposure. A few of the identified cytomegalovirus-associated TCR beta chains were confirmed in vitro to be specific for cytomegalovirus antigens. A later analysis found that HLA-associated TCR beta chains were more clonally expanded and had lower generation probabilities than equally common non-associated chains. In an earlier analysis of roughly 560 of the donors, most TCR beta V segments were observed in productive rearrangements about 90% or about 30% of the time, broadly matching IMGT annotations. A group of highly shared sequence variants was considered likely to be a technical artifact of the sequencing pipeline. A later genetic analysis associated a missense DCLRE1C variant with V-gene and J-gene trimming of TCR beta chains, and an independent cohort replicated the association. In a later analysis, several top co-occurrence clusters were reported to appear linked to parvovirus B19, influenza, CMV and Epstein-Barr virus. A total of 150 to 200 TCR beta chains were listed by the study as associated with cytomegalovirus.

In total, over 600 healthy bone marrow donors made up the cohort. All cohort members were sampled while nominally healthy, although unrecorded immune exposures were likely present. The donor was CMV seronegative and belonged to the group of over 300 seronegative cohort members. A peripheral blood sample was provided by each donor, and peripheral blood mononuclear cells were used for TCR beta sequencing. The Qiagen DNeasy Blood Extraction Kit was used to extract genomic DNA from the blood cell samples. Compared with germline, V lacks 7 bases and J lacks 5 bases; bases without a gene match: 10. According to the germline V gene, CDR1 reads SQVTM and CDR2 reads ANQGSEA. Inclusive of the bounding cysteine and phenylalanine, the CDR3 is 15 residues long. This entry keeps only the CDR3 DNA: 45 bases, framed from base 1. The method behind the library was the immunoSEQ multiplex PCR assay. The multiplex PCR relied on a mix of 60 forward primers for TCR Vbeta segments and 13 reverse primers for TCR Jbeta segments. Amplification of the CDR3 region of rearranged TCR beta genes was performed with a multiplex PCR assay on genomic DNA. The Illumina HiSeq System was used to sequence the amplified TCR beta libraries as 87-base-pair reads. Per the original workflow: A later analysis counted about 80 million unique TCR beta chains across the 650 to 700 repertoires, and some 12 million of these chains were shared by at least two donors. Raw reads were error-corrected and collapsed into unique sequences by a nearest-neighbor algorithm in which closely related sequences were merged to remove PCR and sequencing errors. CDR3 sequences were aligned to IMGT reference sequences to assign V, D and J gene segments. For a sequence to be retained, at least a six-nucleotide match to both a V gene segment and a J gene segment was required. Rearrangements were classified as productive when the CDR3 lacked stop codons and remained in frame with V and J, and all other rearrangements were classified as non-productive. Following IMGT convention, CDR3 was defined as the stretch from the second conserved V-encoded cysteine up to the conserved J-encoded phenylalanine. The earlier analysis of approximately 590 of the donors excluded any sequence lacking an unambiguous match to a single V gene segment. In an earlier analysis of approximately 590 of the donors, a V segment was called functional when productive rearrangements were above 56.7%, and segregating when the standard deviation between donors exceeded 5%. A statistical classification framework was built for diagnosing cytomegalovirus status from the catalog of TCR beta chain sequences. In a later analysis, TCR nucleotide sequences were compared against IMGT/GENE-DB human TR gene sequences so that V and J genes could be assigned. A later analysis assigned CDR3 sequences and most-parsimonious VDJ recombination scenarios with the TCRdist pipeline. In a later analysis, each TCR beta chain was defined by its CDR3 amino acid sequence together with its V-gene family, and reads without a unique V-gene family were excluded. In a later analysis, around 650 highly shared, low-generation-probability nucleotide sequences were removed to address suspected cross-contamination and a sequencing artifact. For each public chain, a later analysis derived a clonal expansion index from normalized ranks of inferred template counts within each repertoire. In a later analysis, generation probabilities were computed using a VDJ recombination model fitted to out-of-frame rearrangements, and the results were checked against IGoR. In a later analysis, TCR-TCR, TCR-HLA and TCR-CMV co-occurrence was scored with hypergeometric tests, and a repertoire-size bias correction was applied to TCR pairs. A later analysis estimated false discovery rates by permuting HLA or CMV assignments 20 times. In a later analysis, co-occurring TCRs were grouped with DBSCAN, and TCRdist sequence similarity was added when clustering was performed within HLA-allele-positive subsets. Repertoires with fewer than 30,000 or more than 120,000 public chains, plus five repertoires with anomalous nucleotide sharing, were excluded from co-occurrence clustering. The clones in this table, taken by TCRdb from immuneACCESS, are in-frame only. Not every clone is retained; where verified, under half of the shortfall comes from an unresolved V gene, and the cause of the rest is unknown. That table is the source of V, J and clone size, and D and trimming were worked out from the DNA. In this sample's table one finds about 190,000 clones. 6.5% of the sample rests with the top ten.

As to this clone: Its antigen is not yet known.

The sequencing sample was made of PBMCs. The sequence was collected from a man in his thirties or forties in good health and CMV-seronegative. Recombination linked TRBV29-1 to TRBJ2-1, with 11 junctional bases fitting TRBD2. The DNA sequence reads TGCAGCGCCTCCGGCCTAGCGGGAGGACACAATGAGCAGTTCTTC. It codes for CSASGLAGGHNEQFF.